The next 5 T cell receptor beta chains were all read from a single sample in a study of OX40 agonist ivuxolimab in advanced cancers. Repertoires were generated with immunoSEQ multiplex PCR, while TCRdb's copy carries only in-frame clones and drops some. The sample includes 75,000 to 100,000 clones, around nine tenths of them seen just once. The input for sequencing was CD4+ or CD8+ T cells sorted from blood, taken in a trial of the OX40 agonist ivuxolimab. The receptors shown here come from an adult with an advanced solid tumor such as melanoma, head and neck, liver or kidney cancer.

The V and J genes are TRBV9 and TRBJ1-1; D call uncertain. Germline V gene data show CDR1 as SGDLS and CDR2 as YYNGEE. CDR3 size: 14 residues. V was pared by 0 bases and J by 3 bases, with 9 bases between. In DNA, the CDR3 is TGTGCCAGCAGCGTAGACCCGGGTGACACTGAAGCTTTCTTT. It specifies CASSVDPGDTEAFF.

J is TRBJ1-2 and V is TRBV19; 8 positions agree with TRBD1. The CDR3 runs 15 residues. V trimming: 4 bases; J trimming: 4 bases; junction bases outside the gene matches: 8. Germline CDR1 is LNHDA and CDR2 is SQIVND (reference sequence). CDR3 sequence reads: CASSRSGTGLYGYTF. The CDR3, as DNA: TGTGCCAGTAGTAGATCCGGGACAGGACTCTATGGCTACACCTTC. The entire variable domain, with the rest obtained from reference TRBV19 and TRBJ1-2, is as follows: DGGITQSPKYLFRKEGQNVTLSCEQNLNHDAMYWYRQDPGQGLRLIYYSQIVNDFQKGDIAEGYSVSREKKESFPLTVTSAQKNPTAFYLCASSRSGTGLYGYTFGSGTRLTVV.

CDR3 amino acids: CASRQIGQETQYF. In DNA, the CDR3 is TGTGCCAGCAGACAGATCGGGCAAGAGACCCAGTACTTC. The J gene is TRBJ2-5, the V gene TRBV7-2; no firm D call. Trimming pared 6 bases from V and 2 bases from J, leaving 10 bases between. The CDR3 sequence is 13 residues long. The germline V gene has CDR1 SGHTA and CDR2 FQGNSA.

This clone has only one observation. The chain uses TRBV15 and TRBJ2-1, with D unclear. The V end lost 0 bases, the J end lost 0 bases, and 9 bases lay between the germline ends. The CDR3 covers 16 residues. Germline V gene lookup returns CDR1 LNHNV and CDR2 YYDKDF (reference sequence). The CDR3 nucleotides read TGTGCCACCAGCAGAGAAACGGGTCGCTCCTACAATGAGCAGTTCTTC. This gives the protein CATSRETGRSYNEQFF.

The chain links TRBV11-2 to TRBJ2-3; 7 nucleotides match TRBD2. The germline gives CDR1 SGHAT, CDR2 FQNNGV. Trimming cost V 1 base and J 4 bases; bases outside gene matches: 2. CDR3 length equals 14 residues. The CDR3 DNA reads as TGTGCCAGCAGCTTAGGACTAGCATCAGATACGCAGTATTTT. Amino acid sequence: CASSLGLASDTQYF.